This TCR beta chain originates from a study of T-cell memory formation after mild COVID-19 (dated by TCRdb to about 2021). For the wider study: TCR sequence clusters from the two donors were found to be largely donor specific. In a couple of donors, T-cell clones that expanded and contracted after mild COVID-19 were followed by sequencing TCRalpha and TCRbeta repertoires longitudinally. The cohort was made up of two young adult volunteers, one female and one male, who were previously healthy.

Ficoll-Paque density gradient centrifugation was used to isolate PBMCs. The sequencing machine was an Illumina NovaSeq 6000. cDNA libraries for TCRalpha and TCRbeta were prepared by 5'RACE using constant-segment primers, with sample barcodes and unique molecular identifiers added. Trizol reagent was used to extract RNA from every sample. Libraries were amplified in two PCR steps, with a second sample barcode and Illumina TruSeq adapters added in the second step. Sequencing of the libraries was done on an Illumina NovaSeq, producing 2 x 150 bp paired-end reads. The source study handled its data this way. With migec v1.2.7, reads were demultiplexed and then collapsed into UMI-guided consensus sequences. With mixcr v2.1.11, UMI consensuses were aligned to TRA and TRB V and J templates and assembled into clonotypes. A clonotype was counted as expanded or contracted only if both edgeR and NoisET called the change significant, with noise models trained on biological replicates. For edgeR calls, a false discovery rate-adjusted p below 0.01 and a log2 fold-change threshold of 1 were applied. As an exploratory analysis of dynamics, PCA with hierarchical clustering was applied to max-normalized trajectories of the 1000 most abundant clonotypes. Separately sequenced CD4+ and CD8+ repertoires were used to assign a CD4 or CD8 phenotype to each responding clone. TCRdb reprocessed the public reads (quality trimming at Q25 with fastp, clone calling with MiXCR) and kept in-frame beta chains. Each entry merges the rows of one CDR3 protein and shows their most common DNA and genes. The V and J calls were not made by the authors but by TCRdb's processing. The table for this sample lists tens of thousands of distinct CDR3 sequences; around 25% of them were counted only once. Jointly, the top ten make up approximately 45% of the sample.

This clonotype appeared a few times. Its antigen is currently not known. Base qualities are not at hand, and no much larger clone is one base apart. CDR1 LGHNA and CDR2 YSLEER were looked up in the germline V gene. Reading from cysteine to phenylalanine, the CDR3 counts 17 amino acids. Of the read, only the CDR3 DNA is kept; its 51 bases are in frame from base 1. Trimming costs V 7 bases and J 1 base, and their ends lie 22 bases apart. Summary of the overall study and its limitations: From day 15 to 85, contracting clones showed balanced CD4/CD8 phenotypes, whereas a second wave of clones that expanded from day 15 to 37 leaned towards CD4+. The detection of some responding clones in pre-infection memory suggests that pre-existing cross-reactive memory T cells joined the SARS-CoV-2 response. Only a couple of mild cases were covered in the study, and larger cohorts including severe cases with pre-infection samples were considered necessary. SARS-CoV-2 specificity of the second-wave clones peaking on day 37 was not confirmed. Contracting CD4+ clones were located mainly in the CM and EM memory subsets, whereas CD8+ clones were found to be enriched in EMRA.

What was sequenced was PBMCs or a T cell subset sorted from them (not recorded which). This sequence uses TRBV4-3 and TRBJ1-1, and the D gene may be TRBD1, 6 bases matching. This TCR came from a man younger than 30 who had mild COVID-19 (a few samples of this study predate the infection). The sample titles of this study are shuffled in the database, so cell type and time point are left out; the donor was told from shared clones. The CDR3 reads CASTRGRRTLRNTEAFF. The base sequence is TGCGCCAGCACCAGGGGCCGCCGGACTCTGCGGAACACTGAAGCTTTCTTT.